The table lists the clone carrying this T cell receptor (beta chain) with many counts. The V end was cut by 3 bases, the J end by 4 bases, with 10 bases between. This CDR3 is built from 15 residues. From germline, CDR1 is KGHSY and CDR2 FQNENV. Participants' reported clinical history set cohort assignment. Some clones are missing from TCRdb's copy, which holds only in-frame ones; the method was immunoSEQ multiplex PCR. The sample records 220,000 or so clones, 90% being singletons. These data come from a study of blood T cell repertoires in COVID-19. As for the study in general: Spain, Italy and the United States supplied samples that represented acute and convalescent COVID-19.

This TCR came from a man aged 25-45 years who had been exposed to COVID-19. V and J are TRBV16 and TRBJ1-6, with a weak D call TRBD1 (5 bases). Sequencing was carried out using PBMCs or T cells enriched from blood (not recorded which). The chain's CDR3 is CASSHGGGYNSPLHF. The CDR3 nucleotides are TGTGCCAGCAGCCACGGGGGAGGTTATAATTCACCCCTCCACTTT.